The clone carrying this T cell receptor (beta chain) was counted many times. The antigen is not known. These data originate in a study of T-cell reconstitution after alpha-beta-depleted transplantation in children. TCRbeta library preparation incorporated unique molecular identifiers. TCRdb re-called the PCR reads with MiXCR, one entry per CDR3 protein. Of about 240,000 distinct CDR3 sequences in the sample, about 25% were seen once. Study-wide findings and caveats: It was surviving recipient T cells and thymic progenitors that gave some patients high TCRbeta diversity at day 60.

The CDR3 extends over 13 amino acids. The V end lost 0 bases, the J end lost 5 bases, and 10 bases lay between the germline ends. CDR1 and CDR2 from the germline V gene are DFQATT and SNEGSKA (reference sequence). J is TRBJ2-5 and V is TRBV20-1; possible D gene TRBD2, 5 bases. The TCR comes from a girl aged 2 to 10 with Fanconi anemia, due to receive a stem cell transplant. The material was PBMCs, obtained before TCRalphabeta/CD19-depleted stem cell transplant. CDR3: CSARDEGPETQYF. The CDR3 DNA sequence: TGCAGTGCTAGAGATGAGGGCCCGGAGACCCAGTACTTC.